This passage covers 17 T cell receptor beta chains from one sample sequenced in a study of blood T cell repertoires in COVID-19. Clones were read by immunoSEQ multiplex PCR, and TCRdb kept only the in-frame ones, dropping some. The sample has roughly 100,000 clones, roughly 84% seen once. Sequenced sample: peripheral blood. All receptors come from a human donor in a cohort sampled during active COVID-19.

The rearrangement links TRBV7-2 to TRBJ1-1; 7 nucleotides align to TRBD1. Germline CDR1 and CDR2: SGHTA and FQGNSA. Losses at the gene ends were 5 bases for V and 6 bases for J; bases not matched to a gene: 6. The length of the CDR3 is 13 residues. CDR3 in amino acids: CASSQRQGAEAFF. In nucleotides, the CDR3 is TGTGCCAGCAGCCAGAGACAGGGCGCTGAAGCTTTCTTT. Supplemented by reference TRBV7-2 and TRBJ1-1, the full variable domain reads GAGVSQSPSNKVTEKGKDVELRCDPISGHTALYWYRQSLGQGLEFLIYFQGNSAPDKSGLPSDRFSAERTGGSVSTLTIQRTQQEDSAVYLCASSQRQGAEAFFGQGTRLTVV.

This clone occurred a few times. V is TRBV10-1 and J is TRBJ1-1, with TRBD1 identical over 8 bases. Germline trimming cut 6 bases from V and 4 bases from J; bases unmatched to any gene: 1. The CDR3 extends over 12 amino acids. The germline gives CDR1 WNHNN, CDR2 SYGVQD (reference sequence). CDR3 in DNA: TGCGCCAGCAGAGGACAGGGCACTGAAGCTTTCTTT. This translates into CASRGQGTEAFF.

The chain is built from TRBV6-6 and TRBJ1-6, with D hard to call. V dropped 0 bases and J dropped 4 bases, with 7 bases sitting between them. In germline, CDR1 is MNHNY, CDR2 SVGAGI (reference sequence). This CDR3 spans 15 amino acids. This CDR3 reads CASSYSGGYNSPLHF. The DNA of the CDR3 is TGTGCCAGCAGTTACTCTGGCGGATATAATTCACCCCTCCACTTT.

The chain links TRBV5-6 to TRBJ2-1; TRBD1 aligns across 8 bases. CDR1 SGHDT and CDR2 YYEEEE come from the germline V gene. V was pared by 0 bases and J by 3 bases, with 11 bases of the junction left unmatched. The CDR3 has 18 residues. The CDR3 is CASSLARDRFLLYNEQFF. CDR3 in DNA: TGTGCCAGCAGCTTGGCCAGGGACAGGTTTTTACTCTACAATGAGCAGTTCTTC.

The gene calls are TRBV28 and TRBJ1-5, with TRBD1 matching 8 bases. V lost 7 bases to trimming and J lost 2 bases; unmatched junction nucleotides: 10. Germline lookup yields CDR1 MDHEN and CDR2 SYDVKM. This CDR3 is 16 amino acids long. The CDR3 region is CASTPSGTGGNQPQHF. CDR3 nucleotide sequence: TGTGCCAGCACCCCATCCGGGACAGGAGGCAATCAGCCCCAGCATTTT.

V is TRBV10-1 and J is TRBJ2-1; 9 bases align to TRBD2. This CDR3 contains 13 residues. Trimming at V came to 4 bases and at J to 8 bases, leaving 3 bases not matched to a gene. Germline assignment: CDR1 WNHNN and CDR2 SYGVQD (reference sequence). CDR3 sequence reads: CASSVREGYEQFF. CDR3 nucleotide sequence: TGCGCCAGCAGTGTGCGGGAGGGCTATGAGCAGTTCTTC.

This chain's CDR3 is CASSPSRTGRGETQYF. DNA of the CDR3: TGTGCCAGCAGCCCATCCCGGACAGGGAGAGGAGAGACCCAGTACTTC. This chain links TRBV3-1 (or the pseudogene TRBV3-2) with TRBJ2-5, with TRBD1 matching 8 bases. Germline V gene data show CDR1 as LGHDT and CDR2 as YNNKEL (reference sequence). The CDR3 is made up of 16 amino acids. The ends lost 4 bases at V and 4 bases at J; junction bases unmatched: 11.

The genes are TRBV4-1 and TRBJ1-4; TRBD1 agrees at 7 bases. V shed 4 bases, J shed 15 bases, and the junction held 11 bases outside the gene matches. The CDR3 loop spans 13 amino acids. The germline V gene has CDR1 MGHRA and CDR2 YSYEKL. In DNA, the CDR3 is TGCGCCAGCAGCCGCGCACAGGGGACAGAGGTGTTTTTT. Translation: CASSRAQGTEVFF.

J is TRBJ1-5 and V is TRBV6-5; perhaps TRBD1 as D (6 bases). V lost 6 bases and J 6 bases, leaving 12 bases between the germline ends. The CDR3 has 13 amino acids. Germline CDR1 is MNHEY and CDR2 is SVGAGI. The CDR3 here is CASRSGASQPQHF. CDR3 nucleotides: TGTGCCAGCAGATCAGGGGCGAGTCAGCCCCAGCATTTT.

This chain uses TRBV7-9 with TRBJ1-2, with no clear D. Trimming left V 2 bases short and J 1 base short, with 8 bases between. Germline V gene data show CDR1 as SEHNR and CDR2 as FQNEAQ (reference sequence). This CDR3 region has 14 residues. The CDR3 reads CASSLTPHNYGYTF. The CDR3, as DNA: TGTGCCAGCAGCTTAACCCCACATAACTATGGCTACACCTTC.

The chain carries TRBV2 and TRBJ1-1; 10 nucleotides agree with TRBD1. CDR3 length: 13 amino acids. Germline lookup yields CDR1 SNHLY and CDR2 FYNNEI. J gave up 5 bases and V 7 bases, and 4 bases lay outside the gene matches. CDR3 amino acids: CASTGQGVTEAFF. CDR3 nucleotide sequence: TGTGCCAGCACCGGACAGGGGGTGACTGAAGCTTTCTTT.

The CDR3 spells CASSQADRGGEKLFF. CDR3 sequence (DNA): TGTGCCAGCAGCCAAGCAGACAGGGGTGGTGAAAAACTGTTTTTT. The genes are TRBV3-1 (or the pseudogene TRBV3-2) and TRBJ1-4; 8 positions match TRBD1. The CDR3 is made up of 15 amino acids. Germline loops: CDR1 LGHDT, CDR2 YNNKEL (reference sequence). Losses at the gene ends were 1 base for V and 7 bases for J; bases not matched to a gene: 5.

This clone was counted a single time. This chain connects TRBV19 to TRBJ2-3, with TRBD1 as a possible D gene (5 bases). The V end was cut by 3 bases, the J end by 0 bases, with 10 bases between. There are 15 residues in the CDR3. CDR1 and CDR2 (germline): LNHDA, SQIVND (reference sequence). The CDR3 DNA follows: TGTGCCAGTAGTATCGAAAGACAGAGCACAGATACGCAGTATTTT. This encodes CASSIERQSTDTQYF.

V usage is TRBV19 and J usage is TRBJ2-5; D not resolved. V lost 7 bases and J 3 bases, leaving 12 bases between the germline ends. The germline V gene has CDR1 LNHDA and CDR2 SQIVND (reference sequence). The CDR3 is 13 residues long. The chain's CDR3 is CASKIDTEETQYF. The CDR3 region has the DNA TGTGCCAGTAAAATAGATACAGAAGAGACCCAGTACTTC.

The chain has TRBV7-2 and TRBJ2-7; the match to TRBD1 covers 8 bases. Per germline, CDR1 SGHTA and CDR2 FQGNSA. This CDR3 region has 14 residues. V shed 5 bases, J shed 5 bases, and the junction held 8 bases outside the gene matches. In DNA form, the CDR3 reads TGTGCCAGCAGCGCACCGACAGGGGCGGACGAGCAGTACTTC. Translated: CASSAPTGADEQYF.

The chain is built from TRBV28 and TRBJ2-1; the D gene is possibly TRBD2 (5 bases). The CDR3 sequence is 16 residues long. V lost 1 base and J lost 2, with 12 bases in between. From germline, CDR1 is MDHEN and CDR2 SYDVKM. In DNA, the CDR3 is TGTGCCAGCAGTTTATTTCGGGGAATTACCTACAATGAGCAGTTCTTC. This encodes CASSLFRGITYNEQFF.

The V and J genes are TRBV19 and TRBJ2-3, with 9 bases matching TRBD1. The germline gives CDR1 LNHDA, CDR2 SQIVND (reference sequence). The V gene end was trimmed by 3 bases and the J gene end by 6 bases; junction bases not matched to a gene: 19. This CDR3 region has 19 residues. The CDR3 DNA reads TGTGCCAGTAGTATCTTAGGGTGGGACAGGGTGTATGTTCCGGATACGCAGTATTTT. Protein product: CASSILGWDRVYVPDTQYF.